This TCR beta chain was retrieved from a study of untreated major depressive disorder. Assay used: immunoSEQ multiplex PCR; TCRdb lists only in-frame clones, some missing. The table lists just under 20,000 clones, 85% to 90% of them singletons. The germline V gene encodes CDR1 MNHEY and CDR2 SMNVEV (reference sequence). This CDR3 is built from 21 residues. V was pared by 5 bases and J by 1 base, with 23 bases of the junction left unmatched. This chain links TRBV27 with TRBJ2-3, with TRBD1 matching over 8 bases. The sample comprised CD4+ T cells from PBMCs. The source is a woman aged 25 to 45 in good health. CDR3: CASSRRSVTGTGSTGTDTQYF. The CDR3 nucleotides read TGTGCCAGCAGTCGGAGGTCCGTTACCGGGACAGGCTCGACCGGCACAGATACGCAGTATTTT.